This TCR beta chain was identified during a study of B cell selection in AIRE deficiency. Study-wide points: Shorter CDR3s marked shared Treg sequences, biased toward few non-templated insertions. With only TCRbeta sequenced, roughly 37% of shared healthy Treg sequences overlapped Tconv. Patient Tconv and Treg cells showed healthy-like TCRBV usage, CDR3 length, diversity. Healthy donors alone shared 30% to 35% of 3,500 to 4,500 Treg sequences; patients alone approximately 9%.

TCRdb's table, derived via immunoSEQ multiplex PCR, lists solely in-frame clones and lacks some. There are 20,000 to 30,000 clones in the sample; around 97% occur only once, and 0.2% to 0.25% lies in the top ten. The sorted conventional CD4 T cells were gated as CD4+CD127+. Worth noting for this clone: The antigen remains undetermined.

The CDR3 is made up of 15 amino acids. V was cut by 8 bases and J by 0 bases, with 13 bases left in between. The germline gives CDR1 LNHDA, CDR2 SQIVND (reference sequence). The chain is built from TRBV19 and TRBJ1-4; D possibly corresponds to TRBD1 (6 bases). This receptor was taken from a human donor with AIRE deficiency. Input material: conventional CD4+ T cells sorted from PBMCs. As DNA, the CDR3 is TGTGCCAGTGGTCAAGGACAGTCAACTAATGAAAAACTGTTTTTT. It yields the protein CASGQGQSTNEKLFF. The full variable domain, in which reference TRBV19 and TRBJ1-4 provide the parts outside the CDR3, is DGGITQSPKYLFRKEGQNVTLSCEQNLNHDAMYWYRQDPGQGLRLIYYSQIVNDFQKGDIAEGYSVSREKKESFPLTVTSAQKNPTAFYLCASGQGQSTNEKLFFGSGTQLSVL.